These T cell receptor beta chains were read from a single sample in a study of CD8 T cells in Susac syndrome. TCRdb passed the immunoSEQ multiplex PCR reads through MiXCR, listing each CDR3 protein once. The sample contains some 100,000 distinct CDR3 sequences, around 93% of which appear only once. Specimen: CD8+ T cells from PBMCs. The receptors were gathered from a human donor in good health. The CDR3 runs from the conserved cysteine through the conserved F or W. The order of the fields is D gene, J gene, CDR3 length, clone size, V gene, CDR3 DNA, CDR3 protein. D genes are given only for firm matches. Rows may omit the clone size; those that give it use once, few, many or a size class.

TRBD2,TRBJ2-3,14,-,TRBV7-2,TGTGCCAGCAGCTGGAGCGGGGGGCGAGATACGCAGTATTTT,CASSWSGGRDTQYF
-,TRBJ1-1,15,once,TRBV6-2/TRBV6-3,TGTGCCAGCAGACTACAACGCTCCATGAACACTGAAGCTTTCTTT,CASRLQRSMNTEAFF
TRBD2,TRBJ2-1,14,-,TRBV27,TGTGCCAGCAGTGGGACTAGGGGTTACAATGAGCAGTTCTTC,CASSGTRGYNEQFF
TRBD1,TRBJ2-2,19,once,TRBV3-1,TGTGCCAGCAGCCAAAGAATCTGGGACAGCCGGACCAACACCGGGGAGCTGTTTTTT,CASSQRIWDSRTNTGELFF
-,TRBJ2-2,17,-,TRBV5-1,TGCGCCAGCAGCGGCCACGGAGGGCGCGGGTTGAACGGGGAGCTGTTTTTT,CASSGHGGRGLNGELFF
TRBD1,TRBJ1-2,17,-,TRBV5-1,TGCGCCAGCAGCTGGGGACAGGGGGCTCCTCTGTCCTATGGCTACACCTTC,CASSWGQGAPLSYGYTF
-,TRBJ1-5,16,-,TRBV2,TGTGCCAGCAGTGAAGGGGCCGGGGTGGGCAATCAGCCCCAGCATTTT,CASSEGAGVGNQPQHF
-,TRBJ2-1,13,-,TRBV6-5,TGTGCCAGCAGCCCGGGAGTCTACAATGAGCAGTTCTTC,CASSPGVYNEQFF
-,TRBJ2-7,12,-,TRBV5-4,TGTGCCAGCAGCAAGGACGGGTACGAGCAGTACTTC,CASSKDGYEQYF
-,TRBJ2-2,13,-,TRBV7-3,TGTGCCAGCAGCTTTCCAGGAATCGGGGAGCTGTTTTTT,CASSFPGIGELFF
-,TRBJ2-7,15,-,TRBV5-5,TGTGCCAGCAGCTTGGCCGGGACGGGACCCTACGAGCAGTACTTC,CASSLAGTGPYEQYF
-,TRBJ2-2,18,once,TRBV3-1,TGTGCCAGCAGCCATGAGGGCCTAGTCCGCGCGAACACCGGGGAGCTGTTTTTT,CASSHEGLVRANTGELFF
TRBD2,TRBJ2-5,15,once,TRBV5-1,TGCGCCAGCACCCGACTAGCGGGGATCGAGGAGACCCAGTACTTC,CASTRLAGIEETQYF
TRBD2,TRBJ2-2,18,-,TRBV20-1,TGCAGTGCTACCGTCGCGAGACTAGCGGGAGGGAGCACCGGGGAGCTGTTTTTT,CSATVARLAGGSTGELFF
-,TRBJ2-7,13,-,TRBV18,TGTGCCAGCTCACCACCCAGCTCCTACGAGCAGTACTTC,CASSPPSSYEQYF
TRBD1,TRBJ2-7,14,few,TRBV5-1,TGCGCCAGCAGCTTGGACAGGGGTCAAGACGAGCAGTACTTC,CASSLDRGQDEQYF
-,TRBJ1-5,15,-,TRBV15,TGTGCCACCAGCAGAGATAGGGCTAGCAATCAGCCCCAGCATTTT,CATSRDRASNQPQHF
-,TRBJ2-3,15,-,TRBV24-1,TGTGCCACCAGTGATTCTGGACAATACACAGATACGCAGTATTTT,CATSDSGQYTDTQYF
-,TRBJ2-2,15,few,TRBV5-8,TGTGCCAGCAGCTTGGCCACAGGGTTCACCGGGGAGCTGTTTTTT,CASSLATGFTGELFF
-,TRBJ1-1,14,-,TRBV5-6,TGTGCCAGCAGCTCCCAAGGGGGGAACACTGAAGCTTTCTTT,CASSSQGGNTEAFF
-,TRBJ1-1,13,-,TRBV9,TGTGCCAGCACCCCGGGGGTCGGCACTGAAGCTTTCTTT,CASTPGVGTEAFF
TRBD2,TRBJ2-5,16,-,TRBV6-2/TRBV6-3,TGTGCCAGCAGTTCGGTACTAGCGGGGAGGCAAGAGACCCAGTACTTC,CASSSVLAGRQETQYF
-,TRBJ1-3,16,-,TRBV18,TGTGCCAGCTCATCCGGGGGACATTTCGTCGGAAACACCATATATTTT,CASSSGGHFVGNTIYF
TRBD2,TRBJ2-7,17,-,TRBV6-5,TGTGCCAGCAGTTACGGTAGCGGGGGGGCAAGCTCCTACGAGCAGTACTTC,CASSYGSGGASSYEQYF
-,TRBJ2-7,12,-,TRBV7-9,TGTGCCAGCAGCCCCCTAAGGGAAGAGCAGTACTTC,CASSPLREEQYF
-,TRBJ1-1,14,few,TRBV7-7,TGTGCCAGCAGTCCGGCCGCCGGGGACACTGAAGCTTTCTTT,CASSPAAGDTEAFF
-,TRBJ2-2,10,few,TRBV7-2,TGTGCCAGCAGCGGCGGGGAGCTGTTTTTT,CASSGGELFF
TRBD2,TRBJ2-1,10,-,TRBV20-1,TGCAGTGCAGAGAGCGGGAGGCAGTTCTTC,CSAESGRQFF
-,TRBJ2-1,13,-,TRBV19,TGTGCCAGTCACCAGCCCGGGACGGGCGAGCAGTTCTTC,CASHQPGTGEQFF
-,TRBJ2-7,12,-,TRBV6-6,TGTGCCAGCAGTCAAGCTCCCTACGAGCAGTACTTC,CASSQAPYEQYF
-,TRBJ1-2,13,-,TRBV5-4,TGTGCCAGCAGCTTGGGTGGGACCCTTGGCTACACCTTC,CASSLGGTLGYTF
-,TRBJ2-1,13,-,TRBV20-1,TGCAGTGCTAGAGAGTCCTCCTACAATGAGCAGTTCTTC,CSARESSYNEQFF
-,TRBJ1-2,13,-,TRBV5-6,TGTGCCAGCAGCTTGGGAAGGGCGTATGGCTACACCTTC,CASSLGRAYGYTF
TRBD1,TRBJ1-1,15,-,TRBV18,TGTGCCAGCTCACCCCAACAGGGGAAGGGCACTGAAGCTTTCTTT,CASSPQQGKGTEAFF
TRBD2,TRBJ2-7,13,few,TRBV20-1,TGCAGTGCTGGGACTAGCGGGAGCTACGAGCAGTACTTC,CSAGTSGSYEQYF
TRBD1,TRBJ2-7,15,-,TRBV7-9,TGTGCCAGCAGCGACTCGGACAGGGGATTGCGGGAGCAGTACTTC,CASSDSDRGLREQYF
-,TRBJ2-1,15,once,TRBV6-2/TRBV6-3,TGTGCCAGCAGTTTAGAGCCGGGACTCGTCAATGAGCAGTTCTTC,CASSLEPGLVNEQFF
TRBD1,TRBJ2-7,18,-,TRBV5-1,TGCGCCAGCAGCCCAAGACCCCTCGGACAGGGACATAGGGACGAGCAGTACTTC,CASSPRPLGQGHRDEQYF
-,TRBJ1-1,22,-,TRBV12-3/TRBV12-4,TGTGCCAGCAGGGCAGACCCGGGACTGAACGATGAGATCCGTGGCTTGAACACTGAAGCTTTCTTT,CASRADPGLNDEIRGLNTEAFF
-,TRBJ2-2,15,-,TRBV21-1,TGTGCCAGCAGCAAATACCCCACTGGGACCGGGGAGCTGTTTTTT,CASSKYPTGTGELFF
TRBD2,TRBJ2-1,14,-,TRBV7-2,TGTGCCAGCAGCTTAGATAGCGGGAGTGGTGAGCAGTTCTTC,CASSLDSGSGEQFF
TRBD1,TRBJ1-1,13,-,TRBV29-1,TGCAGCTCGGACAGGGGAGGTGCCACTGAAGCTTTCTTT,CSSDRGGATEAFF
-,TRBJ1-2,14,-,TRBV29-1,TGCAGCGGGACACAGGGCCGTGGAATCCATGGCTACACCTTC,CSGTQGRGIHGYTF
-,TRBJ1-5,13,-,TRBV3-1,TGTGCCAGCAGGGGCGGGGTCGGACAGCCCCAGCATTTT,CASRGGVGQPQHF
-,TRBJ2-1,15,-,TRBV20-1,TGCAGTTCCTACGACCTCGGGACACCCTACAATGAGCAGTTCTTC,CSSYDLGTPYNEQFF
-,TRBJ2-7,13,-,TRBV27,TGTGCCAGCAGTTTAAGGCCAGATGACGAGCAGTACTTC,CASSLRPDDEQYF
-,TRBJ1-1,15,-,TRBV5-1,TGCGCCAGCAGACGGGGCCCAGGCGCTTACACTGAAGCTTTCTTT,CASRRGPGAYTEAFF
TRBD2,TRBJ2-7,14,-,TRBV12-3/TRBV12-4,TGTGCCAGCAGTATAGGACTAGCCTACAACGAGCAGTACTTC,CASSIGLAYNEQYF
-,TRBJ1-1,14,-,TRBV5-1,TGCGCCAGCAGCTTGGGGGGGGTGAACACTGAAGCTTTCTTT,CASSLGGVNTEAFF
-,TRBJ2-1,15,-,TRBV7-2,TGTGCCAGCGGCGGACGGGGCCCCTCCTACAATGAGCAGTTCTTC,CASGGRGPSYNEQFF
-,TRBJ2-1,14,-,TRBV19,TGTGCCAGTAGTATGCAGGGGGGCTACAATGAGCAGTTCTTC,CASSMQGGYNEQFF
TRBD1,TRBJ2-1,15,-,TRBV2,TGTGCCAGCTTGGACCGGGACAGGGGATACAATGAGCAGTTCTTC,CASLDRDRGYNEQFF
-,TRBJ1-1,15,-,TRBV4-3,TGCGCCAGCAGCCAAGGATTTTATGTGGGGGAGATGGCTTTCTTT,CASSQGFYVGEMAFF
-,TRBJ2-4,16,-,TRBV7-2,TGTGCCAGCAGCTCCCTTCTTGGAGGGTTGAGGAACATTCAGTACTTC,CASSSLLGGLRNIQYF
-,TRBJ2-2,13,-,TRBV6-2/TRBV6-3,TGTGCCTCCCGGACCACGAACACCGGGGAGCTGTTTTTT,CASRTTNTGELFF
-,TRBJ1-1,15,-,TRBV2,TGTGCCAGCAGTGAGTCTCTGGGGGCGAACACTGAAGCTTTCTTT,CASSESLGANTEAFF
-,TRBJ2-2,12,-,TRBV9,TGTGCCAGCAGCGTCAGGACCGGGGAGCTGTTTTTT,CASSVRTGELFF
-,TRBJ1-3,15,-,TRBV3-1,TGTGCCAGCAGCCCTGGAACGCAGGCTGGAAACACCATATATTTT,CASSPGTQAGNTIYF
-,TRBJ1-1,16,-,TRBV4-3,TGCGCCAGCAGCCGCGGAGGGGGGGCCATAAACACTGAAGCTTTCTTT,CASSRGGGAINTEAFF
-,TRBJ2-2,13,-,TRBV5-1,TGCGCCAGCAGCTACGACAGCACCGGGGAGCTGTTTTTT,CASSYDSTGELFF